This T cell receptor beta chain originates from a study of blood T cell repertoires in COVID-19. About the research overall: Sample material is recorded as cDNA or gDNA derived from T cells, B-cell-depleted T cells, or PBMCs.

This clone was picked up many times. The CDR3 has 14 residues. The germline V gene has CDR1 SNHLY and CDR2 FYNNEI. The J segment lost 2 bases and the V segment lost 5 bases, leaving 4 bases of the junction unmatched. Original methodology: Estimates of nucleated cell counts were drawn from the amplification of reference gene primers. Sequencing used immunoSEQ multiplex PCR; TCRdb keeps in-frame clones, though not all of them. That table furnishes V, J and clone size, whereas the DNA furnished D and trimming. This sample has around 100,000 clones; around 74% occur once, and the top ten carry over 3.5%. Sequenced sample: peripheral blood. The chain recombines TRBV2 with TRBJ2-5; the match to TRBD1 covers 8 bases. The TCR sequence derives from a man aged 65-85 years with COVID-19, enrolled during active disease. The CDR3 loop is CASSIDRGQETQYF. Written as DNA, the CDR3 is TGTGCCAGCAGTATAGACAGGGGACAAGAGACCCAGTACTTC.